The clone carrying this T cell receptor beta chain has only a few counts. Its antigen is not known. Noted treatment: roughly 11-day PBMC culture with coronavirus spike peptide pools or control peptides (ViraFEST assay). The data were taken from a study of vaccination and CD4 T cells after COVID-19. Study summary: The stimulating agents, overlapping spike peptides, came from SARS-CoV-2, HCoV-NL63, HCoV-OC43 and HCoV-229E.

Cultured CD4+ T-cell DNA underwent Oncomine TCR Beta short-read sequencing. Using its own MiXCR run on the PCR reads, TCRdb lists one record per CDR3 protein. This sample has 10,000 to 13,000 distinct CDR3 sequences, with roughly 30% found just once. V lost 4 bases, J lost 7 bases, and 13 bases lay in between. The CDR3 loop spans 13 amino acids. Per the germline V gene, CDR1 is MNHEY and CDR2 is SVGEGT. The sample taken for sequencing was CD4+ T cells from blood, cultured in vitro. This TCR was recovered from a human donor who had recovered from COVID-19. The rearrangement joins TRBV6-2 or TRBV6-3 to TRBJ1-2; possible D gene TRBD1, 6 bases. CDR3 region: CASSSDRFRGYTF. CDR3 DNA: TGTGCCAGCAGTTCAGACAGGTTCCGTGGCTACACCTTC.